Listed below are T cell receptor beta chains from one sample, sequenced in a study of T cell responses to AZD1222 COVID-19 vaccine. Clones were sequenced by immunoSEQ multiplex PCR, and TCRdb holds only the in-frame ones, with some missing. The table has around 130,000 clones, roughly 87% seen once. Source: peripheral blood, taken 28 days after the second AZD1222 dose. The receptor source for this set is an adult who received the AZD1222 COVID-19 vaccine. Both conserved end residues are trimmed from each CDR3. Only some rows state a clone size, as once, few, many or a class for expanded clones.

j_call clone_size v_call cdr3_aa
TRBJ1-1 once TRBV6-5 ASSYSLLGMFTEAF
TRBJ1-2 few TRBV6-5 ASSFDRGGYT
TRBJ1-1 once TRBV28 ASSEGLNTEAF
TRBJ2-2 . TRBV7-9 ASSLFLEDRELF
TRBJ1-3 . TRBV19 ASHSLTAGNTIY
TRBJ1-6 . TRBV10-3 AIRDRDNSPLH
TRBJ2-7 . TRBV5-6 ASRRGTGLTYEQY
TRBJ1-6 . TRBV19 ASSMRARLDSPLH
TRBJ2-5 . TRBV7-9 ASSRRAAQETQY
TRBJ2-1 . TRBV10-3 AISESGPLAGGPDEQF
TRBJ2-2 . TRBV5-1 ASSPVAGSNTGELF
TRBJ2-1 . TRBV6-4 ASSDSPGQGSGEQF
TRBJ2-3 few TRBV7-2 ASSLGGNTQY
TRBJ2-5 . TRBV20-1 SASQIQETQY
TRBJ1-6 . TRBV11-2 ASSARSSYNSPLH
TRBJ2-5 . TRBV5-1 ASSFSSGGVETQY
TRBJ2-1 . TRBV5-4 ASSLGLAGEPNEQF
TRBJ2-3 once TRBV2 ASSAQGIFTDTQY
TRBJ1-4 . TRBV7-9 ASSSTRGQGANPNEKLF
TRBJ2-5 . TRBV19 ASSPRSGRGETQY
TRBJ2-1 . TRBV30 AWAQGLGYNEQF
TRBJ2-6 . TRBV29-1 SVTGSGANVLT
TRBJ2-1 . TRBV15 ATSTGTSGYNEQF
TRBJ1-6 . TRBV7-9 ASSLRQTNSPLH
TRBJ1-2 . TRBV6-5 ASSRDRLNYGYT
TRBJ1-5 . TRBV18 ASSPRGGQPQH
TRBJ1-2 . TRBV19 ASSSFGTVGGGYT
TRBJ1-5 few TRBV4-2 ASSQGERGNQPQH